The 20 T cell receptor beta chains reported below all come from one sample, sequenced in a study of T cell responses to AZD1222 COVID-19 vaccine. Measured with immunoSEQ multiplex PCR; TCRdb has only the in-frame clones, and not every one. The sample yields around 170,000 clones, about 91% seen once. This specimen consisted of peripheral blood, obtained on day 0 of AZD1222 vaccination. These receptors all come from an adult in good health.

This rearrangement joins TRBV5-1 to TRBJ2-5; 14 positions agree with TRBD2. The CDR3 covers 16 residues. Germline values: CDR1 SGHRS, CDR2 YFSETQ. The junction had 7 bases not matched to a gene; V was cut back by 5 bases and J by 4 bases. The CDR3 coding sequence is TGCGCCAGCAGGAAGACTAGCGGGAGGGGCACAGAGACCCAGTACTTC. Translated, it gives CASRKTSGRGTETQYF.

This clone was found once. This chain joins TRBV6-5 and TRBJ2-2; 7 positions agree with TRBD2. This CDR3 has 13 residues. The V segment lost 7 bases and the J segment 6 bases; nucleotides outside the gene matches: 5. Germline V CDR1 and CDR2: MNHEY, SVGAGI. In DNA form, the CDR3 reads TGTGCCAGCAACTGGGGAGGGTCCGGGGAGCTGTTTTTT. Translated, it gives CASNWGGSGELFF.

J is TRBJ2-7 and V is TRBV29-1; no definite D call. Between the trimmed V and J ends, which lost 2 bases and 2 bases, there was a span of 13 bases. CDR1 SQVTM and CDR2 ANQGSEA come from the germline V gene. This CDR3 contains 14 residues. This chain's CDR3 is CSVEKSADTYEQYF. DNA for the CDR3: TGCAGCGTTGAAAAAAGTGCAGACACCTACGAGCAGTACTTC.

V usage is TRBV28 and J usage is TRBJ2-4, with 7 bases matching TRBD2. This CDR3 has 16 amino acids. Germline values: CDR1 MDHEN, CDR2 SYDVKM. V lost 1 base to trimming and J lost 2 bases; unmatched junction nucleotides: 5. This chain's CDR3 is CASSLYGGRTKNIQYF. As DNA, the CDR3 is TGTGCCAGCAGTTTATACGGCGGGAGAACCAAAAACATTCAGTACTTC.

The V gene is TRBV7-9, the J gene TRBJ1-4, with unresolved D. Germline CDR1 SEHNR, CDR2 FQNEAQ (reference sequence). Deletions cut 3 bases from V and 0 bases from J, with 8 bases between. The CDR3 length is 15 residues. The CDR3: CASSFWAATNEKLFF. The CDR3 DNA follows: TGTGCCAGCAGCTTTTGGGCCGCAACTAATGAAAAACTGTTTTTT.

The V call is TRBV15, the J call TRBJ2-3, with D perhaps TRBD2 (6 bases). Trimming took 1 base from V and 3 from J, leaving 11 bases between them. The CDR3 spans 15 residues. The germline gives CDR1 LNHNV, CDR2 YYDKDF (reference sequence). The CDR3 here is CATSRGGVKTDTQYF. The DNA of the CDR3 is TGTGCCACCAGCAGAGGGGGGGTCAAGACAGATACGCAGTATTTT. The whole variable domain, filled in from reference TRBV15 and TRBJ2-3, reads DAMVIQNPRYQVTQFGKPVTLSCSQTLNHNVMYWYQQKSSQAPKLLFHYYDKDFNNEADTPDNFQSRRPNTSFCFLDIRSPGLGDTAMYLCATSRGGVKTDTQYFGPGTRLTVL.

The chain couples TRBV7-8 to TRBJ1-4; D is ambiguous. The germline V and J ends were trimmed by 5 bases and 6 bases, with 16 bases remaining between them. Germline CDR1 SGHVS, CDR2 FQNEAQ. The CDR3 spans 15 residues. CDR3 DNA: TGTGCCAGCAGCCCCCAGCCCGATCGCTATGAAAAACTGTTTTTT. Translating gives CASSPQPDRYEKLFF.

V usage is TRBV7-9 and J usage is TRBJ2-7; perhaps TRBD2 as D (5 bases). CDR3 length equals 14 residues. Per the germline V gene, CDR1 is SEHNR and CDR2 is FQNEAQ (reference sequence). Trimming stripped 1 base from V and 3 bases from J, with 10 bases between. The CDR3: CASSLEASSYEQYF. CDR3 bases: TGTGCCAGCAGCTTAGAGGCTAGCAGCTACGAGCAGTACTTC.

Details on this clone: The germline gene is not matched at one end of the junction; a read error may be the cause. The gene calls are TRBV18 and TRBJ2-7; D is possibly TRBD1 or TRBD2 (6 bases each). The CDR3 is made up of 16 amino acids. Germline assignment: CDR1 KGHSH and CDR2 LQKENI. Written as DNA, the CDR3 is TGTGCCAGCTCTCCACAGGGCACGGGAGCCACCTACGAGCAGTACTTC. This encodes CASSPQGTGATYEQYF.

This chain joins TRBV5-1 and TRBJ1-3, with TRBD1 matching over 7 bases. Looked up from germline, CDR1 is SGHRS and CDR2 is YFSETQ. This CDR3 contains 15 residues. V lost 2 bases, J lost 8 bases, and 10 bases stayed unmatched. The CDR3 DNA follows: TGCGCCAGCAGCTTTAAGAGGGGGCGAGGGGACACCATATATTTT. As protein: CASSFKRGRGDTIYF.

The CDR3 nucleotides read TGTGCCAGCAGCAGCGATTGGTTGAACACTGAAGCTTTCTTT. Translation: CASSSDWLNTEAFF. The V and J genes are TRBV3-1 (or the pseudogene TRBV3-2) and TRBJ1-1; D gene ambiguous. Germline CDR1 and CDR2: LGHDT and YNNKEL (reference sequence). This CDR3 is built from 14 residues. V was trimmed by 5 bases and J by 0 bases, leaving 10 bases between them.

The chain couples TRBV19 to TRBJ2-1, with TRBD2 matching 8 bases. V was clipped by 7 bases and J by 2 bases; unmatched bases: 16. The CDR3 sequence is 18 residues long. Germline assignment: CDR1 LNHDA and CDR2 SQIVND (reference sequence). CDR3 loop: CASIGVGYGSGAYNEQFF. In nucleotides, the CDR3 is TGTGCCAGTATTGGGGTTGGATATGGTAGCGGGGCCTACAATGAGCAGTTCTTC.

This chain connects TRBV5-1 to TRBJ1-5; no reliable D call. The ends were cut back, 3 bases at V and 5 bases at J, with 12 bases in the middle. CDR3 length equals 14 residues. Per germline, CDR1 SGHRS and CDR2 YFSETQ. CDR3 region: CASSSTPNDQPQHF. The CDR3, as DNA: TGCGCCAGCAGCTCGACCCCTAACGATCAGCCCCAGCATTTT.

This clone was detected a few times. The V call is TRBV27, the J call TRBJ1-1, with D hard to call. The germline CDR1 and CDR2 sequences are MNHEY and SMNVEV (reference sequence). The CDR3 length is 13 residues. The V end was cut by 3 bases, the J end by 4 bases, with 9 bases between. This CDR3 reads CASSLSRITEAFF. CDR3 DNA: TGTGCCAGCAGTTTGAGCCGAATCACTGAAGCTTTCTTT.

The sample holds a few counts of this clone. The CDR3 bases are TGTGCCAGCAGTTACCAGGGTGGCGGAAACACCATATATTTT. Protein product: CASSYQGGGNTIYF. The gene calls are TRBV6-6 and TRBJ1-3; possibly TRBD1 for D (5 bases). Between the trimmed V and J ends, which lost 2 bases and 4 bases, there was a span of 9 bases. This CDR3 has 14 amino acids. CDR1 is MNHNY and CDR2 is SVGAGI in the germline V gene (reference sequence).

This chain connects TRBV7-3 to TRBJ2-6; D ambiguous. The CDR3 has 15 amino acids. Per germline, CDR1 SGHTA and CDR2 FQGTGA. Between the trimmed V and J ends, which lost 5 bases and 4 bases, there was a span of 12 bases. The CDR3 DNA sequence: TGTGCCAGCAGCCCATCCCCCGACGGGGCCAACGTCCTGACTTTC. This encodes CASSPSPDGANVLTF.

J is TRBJ2-4 and V is TRBV18; tentatively, D is TRBD1 (5 bases). The V end lost 6 bases, the J end lost 4 bases, and 10 bases lay between the germline ends. CDR1 and CDR2 (germline): KGHSH, LQKENI. There are 13 residues in the CDR3. In DNA form, the CDR3 reads TGTGCCAGCTCCCAGGACAAGAAAAACATTCAGTACTTC. Protein product: CASSQDKKNIQYF.

This clone came up a few times. The chain carries TRBV4-1 and TRBJ2-7, with a weak D call TRBD1 (5 bases). Germline V gene sequence: CDR1 MGHRA, CDR2 YSYEKL. The CDR3 is 16 residues long. V was pared by 0 bases and J by 5 bases, with 17 bases between. The CDR3 region has the DNA TGCGCCAGCAGCCAAGAGGGGCCCTGGGGCGCCCACGAGCAGTACTTC. Translation gives CASSQEGPWGAHEQYF.

The rearrangement joins TRBV20-1 to TRBJ1-1; D remains unclear. This CDR3 region has 15 residues. V lost 3 bases and J 0 bases, leaving 14 bases between the germline ends. CDR1 and CDR2 from the germline V gene are DFQATT and SNEGSKA (reference sequence). The CDR3 loop is CSASFAGFMNTEAFF. As DNA, the CDR3 is TGCAGTGCTAGTTTCGCGGGGTTTATGAACACTGAAGCTTTCTTT.

The V and J genes are TRBV19 and TRBJ2-7; 8 bases align to TRBD1. Germline V lookup: CDR1 LNHDA, CDR2 SQIVND (reference sequence). This CDR3 is built from 15 residues. J gave up 4 bases and V 5 bases, and 10 bases lay outside the gene matches. DNA for the CDR3: TGTGCCAGTAGTCGTGCCTCGACAGGGGTTTACGAGCAGTACTTC. This encodes CASSRASTGVYEQYF. Filled out from reference TRBV19 and TRBJ2-7, the complete variable domain reads DGGITQSPKYLFRKEGQNVTLSCEQNLNHDAMYWYRQDPGQGLRLIYYSQIVNDFQKGDIAEGYSVSREKKESFPLTVTSAQKNPTAFYLCASSRASTGVYEQYFGPGTRLTVT.